The 10 T cell receptor beta chains listed next were all sequenced from one sample in a study of cytomegalovirus exposure and HLA in healthy donors. The primer mix had 60 Vbeta and 13 Jbeta primers. Libraries were prepared by immunoSEQ multiplex PCR; TCRdb keeps only in-frame clonotypes and omits some of them. Among around 180,000 clones listed, around four fifths were seen once. Source material: PBMCs. The receptor set was obtained from a woman aged 40-49 years in good health and CMV-seronegative.

V gene TRBV11-3 combines with J gene TRBJ2-4; maybe TRBD1 (8 bases). CDR3 length: 14 amino acids. Per the germline V gene, CDR1 is SGHNT and CDR2 is YENEEA. V gave up 5 bases and J gave up 6 bases, with 14 bases separating them. The DNA of the CDR3 is TGTGCCAGCAGCAGGAACAGGGGGGGAAACATTCAGTACTTC. Encoded protein: CASSRNRGGNIQYF.

This chain links TRBV7-2 with TRBJ2-7; 7 positions match TRBD1. Germline V gene lookup returns CDR1 SGHTA and CDR2 FQGNSA. The V and J ends lost 4 bases and 2 bases, in that order; junction bases with no gene match: 5. This CDR3 contains 14 residues. The CDR3: CASSSGTATYEQYF. Here the CDR3 DNA reads TGTGCCAGCAGCTCTGGGACAGCGACCTACGAGCAGTACTTC.

The chain joins TRBV7-3 to TRBJ2-4; perhaps TRBD1 as D (7 bases). Germline V gene lookup returns CDR1 SGHTA and CDR2 FQGTGA. V was cut by 2 bases and J by 10 bases, with 12 bases left in between. This CDR3 has 13 residues. The CDR3 coding sequence is TGTGCCAGCAGCTTAGACAGGGAGGATATTCAGTACTTC. Its translation: CASSLDREDIQYF.

The chain combines TRBV11-3 with TRBJ2-7; TRBD1 aligns across 7 bases. J lost 4 bases, V lost 3 bases, and 6 bases had no gene match. The CDR3 runs 14 residues. Germline CDR1 is SGHNT and CDR2 is YENEEA. CDR3 loop: CASSFRQGFYEQYF. The CDR3 DNA reads TGTGCCAGCAGCTTCAGACAGGGTTTTTACGAGCAGTACTTC.

This chain joins TRBV9 and TRBJ2-2; 8 bases align to TRBD2. V lost 3 bases and J lost 6; bases outside the gene matches: 10. Looked up from germline, CDR1 is SGDLS and CDR2 is YYNGEE. CDR3 length: 16 residues. In nucleotides, the CDR3 is TGTGCCAGCAGCGCCACCGGGACTAGTTTTGCCGGGGAGCTGTTTTTT. Amino acids: CASSATGTSFAGELFF.

This chain uses TRBV6-1 with TRBJ1-2; 7 bases match TRBD1. This CDR3 is 14 amino acids long. From germline, CDR1 is MNHNS and CDR2 SASEGT. V trimming: 5 bases; J trimming: 8 bases; junction bases outside the gene matches: 11. CDR3 nucleotides: TGTGCCAGCAGTACTGCTCGACAGGGAAGGGGCTACACCTTC. This encodes CASSTARQGRGYTF.

This clone was seen just once. The junction departs from germline at one end; a sequencing error may be responsible. The chain is built from TRBV7-9 and TRBJ1-2, with D tentatively TRBD1 (5 bases). This CDR3 contains 13 residues. Germline CDR1 is SEHNR and CDR2 is FQNEAQ (reference sequence). Here the CDR3 reads CSSSLRGDYGYTF. DNA for the CDR3: TGTTCCAGCAGCTTAAGGGGTGACTATGGCTACACCTTC.

The chain recombines TRBV6-1 with TRBJ2-1; TRBD2 matches at 14 bases. Germline-derived CDR1 and CDR2 are MNHNS and SASEGT. The CDR3 has 13 amino acids. Trimming removed 5 bases from V and 10 bases from J; junction bases left unmatched: 1. The CDR3 DNA sequence: TGTGCCAGCAGTCGGACTAGCGGGGGGGAGCAGTTCTTC. The encoded protein is CASSRTSGGEQFF.

The chain couples TRBV27 to TRBJ2-2; 8 bases fit TRBD2. Per germline, CDR1 MNHEY and CDR2 SMNVEV (reference sequence). The CDR3 has 17 residues. The ends lost 5 bases at V and 3 bases at J; junction bases unmatched: 11. For the CDR3, the DNA is TGTGCCAGCAGTGTCCCCCCGCGCGGGGGGTACACCGGGGAGCTGTTTTTT. Its translation: CASSVPPRGGYTGELFF.

This clone is a singleton in its sample. The chain combines TRBV7-2 with TRBJ2-1, with 16 bases matching TRBD2. Germline V gene lookup returns CDR1 SGHTA and CDR2 FQGNSA. The junction had 4 bases not matched to a gene; V was cut back by 1 base and J by 7 bases. The CDR3 has 17 amino acids. CDR3 amino acids: CASSLVGLAGGSNEQFF. The CDR3 DNA reads TGTGCCAGCAGCTTAGTGGGACTAGCGGGAGGGTCAAATGAGCAGTTCTTC. Filled out from reference TRBV7-2 and TRBJ2-1, the complete variable domain reads GAGVSQSPSNKVTEKGKDVELRCDPISGHTALYWYRQSLGQGLEFLIYFQGNSAPDKSGLPSDRFSAERTGGSVSTLTIQRTQQEDSAVYLCASSLVGLAGGSNEQFFGPGTRLTVL.